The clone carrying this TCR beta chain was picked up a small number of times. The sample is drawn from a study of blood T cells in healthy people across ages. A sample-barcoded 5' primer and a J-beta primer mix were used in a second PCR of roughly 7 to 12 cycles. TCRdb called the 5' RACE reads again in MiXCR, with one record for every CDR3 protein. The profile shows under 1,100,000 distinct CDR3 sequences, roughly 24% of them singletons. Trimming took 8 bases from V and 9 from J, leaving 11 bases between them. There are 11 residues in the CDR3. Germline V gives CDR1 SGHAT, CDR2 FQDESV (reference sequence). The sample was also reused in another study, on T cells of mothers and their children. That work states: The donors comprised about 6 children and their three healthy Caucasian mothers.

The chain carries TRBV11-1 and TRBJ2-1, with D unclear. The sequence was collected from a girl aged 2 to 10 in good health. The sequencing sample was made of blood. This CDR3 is CASGLNIEQFF. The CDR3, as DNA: TGTGCCAGCGGATTAAATATTGAGCAGTTCTTC.